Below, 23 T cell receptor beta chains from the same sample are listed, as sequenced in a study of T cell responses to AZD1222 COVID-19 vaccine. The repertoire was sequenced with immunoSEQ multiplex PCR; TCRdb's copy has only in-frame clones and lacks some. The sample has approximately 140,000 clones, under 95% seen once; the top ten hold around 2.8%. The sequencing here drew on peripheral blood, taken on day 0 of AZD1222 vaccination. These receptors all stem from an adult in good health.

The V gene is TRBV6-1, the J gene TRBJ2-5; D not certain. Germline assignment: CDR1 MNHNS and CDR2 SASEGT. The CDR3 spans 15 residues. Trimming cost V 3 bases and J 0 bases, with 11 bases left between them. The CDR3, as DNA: TGTGCCAGCAGTGAGGGTGGGTACTACCAAGAGACCCAGTACTTC. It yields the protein CASSEGGYYQETQYF.

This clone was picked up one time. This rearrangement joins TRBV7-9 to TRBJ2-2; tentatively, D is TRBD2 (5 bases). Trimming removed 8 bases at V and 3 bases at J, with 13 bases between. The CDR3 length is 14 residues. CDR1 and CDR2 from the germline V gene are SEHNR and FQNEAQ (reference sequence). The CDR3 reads CASVGEHYTGELFF. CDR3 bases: TGTGCCAGCGTGGGAGAGCATTACACCGGGGAGCTGTTTTTT.

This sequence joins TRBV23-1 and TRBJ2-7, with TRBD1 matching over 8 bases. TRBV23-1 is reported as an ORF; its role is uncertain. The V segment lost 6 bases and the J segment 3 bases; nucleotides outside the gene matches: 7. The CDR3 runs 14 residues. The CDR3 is CASRTPGQDYEQYF. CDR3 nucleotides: TGCGCCAGCAGGACCCCGGGACAGGACTACGAGCAGTACTTC.

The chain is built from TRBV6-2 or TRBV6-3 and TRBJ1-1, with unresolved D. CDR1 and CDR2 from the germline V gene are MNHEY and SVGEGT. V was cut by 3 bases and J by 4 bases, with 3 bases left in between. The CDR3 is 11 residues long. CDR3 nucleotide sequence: TGTGCCAGCAGTTATGGCACTGAAGCTTTCTTT. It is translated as CASSYGTEAFF.

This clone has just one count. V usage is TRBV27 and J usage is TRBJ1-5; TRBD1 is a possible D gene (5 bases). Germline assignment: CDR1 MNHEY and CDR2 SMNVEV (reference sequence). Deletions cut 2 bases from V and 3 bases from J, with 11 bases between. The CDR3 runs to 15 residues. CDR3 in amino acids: CASSLRQSLNQPQHF. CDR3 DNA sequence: TGTGCCAGCAGTTTACGACAGTCCCTCAATCAGCCCCAGCATTTT.

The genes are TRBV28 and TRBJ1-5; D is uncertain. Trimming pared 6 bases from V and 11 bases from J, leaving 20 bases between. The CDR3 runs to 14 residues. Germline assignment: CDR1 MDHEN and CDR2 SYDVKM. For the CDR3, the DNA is TGTGCCAGCAGACGATCCGGGCCTTCAGTTACCCAGCATTTT. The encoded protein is CASRRSGPSVTQHF.

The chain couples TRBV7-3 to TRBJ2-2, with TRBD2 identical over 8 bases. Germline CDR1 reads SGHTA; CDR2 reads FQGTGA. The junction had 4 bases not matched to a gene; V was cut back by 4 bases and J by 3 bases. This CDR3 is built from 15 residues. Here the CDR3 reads CASSSNGRDTGELFF. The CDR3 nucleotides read TGTGCCAGCAGCTCTAACGGGAGGGACACCGGGGAGCTGTTTTTT.

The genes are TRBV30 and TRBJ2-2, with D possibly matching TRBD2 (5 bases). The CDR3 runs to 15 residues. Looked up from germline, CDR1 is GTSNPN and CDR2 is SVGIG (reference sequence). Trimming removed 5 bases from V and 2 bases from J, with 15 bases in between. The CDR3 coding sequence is TGTGCCTGGGAACGGGAACCCACCAACACCGGGGAGCTGTTTTTT. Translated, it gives CAWEREPTNTGELFF.

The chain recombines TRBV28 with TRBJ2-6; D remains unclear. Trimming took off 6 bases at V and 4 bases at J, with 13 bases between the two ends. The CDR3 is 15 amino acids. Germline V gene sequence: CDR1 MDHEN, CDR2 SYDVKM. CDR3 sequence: CASSRAPLGANVLTF. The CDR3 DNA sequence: TGTGCCAGCAGCCGGGCCCCCCTCGGGGCCAACGTCCTGACTTTC.

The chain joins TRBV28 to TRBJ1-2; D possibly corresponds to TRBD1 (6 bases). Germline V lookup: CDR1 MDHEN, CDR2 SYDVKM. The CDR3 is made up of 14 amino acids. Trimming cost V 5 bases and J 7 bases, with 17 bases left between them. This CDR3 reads CASSRGGSTFGYTF. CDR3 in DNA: TGTGCCAGCAGTCGCGGGGGCAGTACTTTTGGCTACACCTTC.

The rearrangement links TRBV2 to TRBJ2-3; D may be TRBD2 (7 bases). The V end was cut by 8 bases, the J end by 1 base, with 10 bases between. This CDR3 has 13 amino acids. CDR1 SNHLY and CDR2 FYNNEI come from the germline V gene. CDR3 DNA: TGTGCCAGCGGGGGGGGGCGCACAGATACGCAGTATTTT. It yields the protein CASGGGRTDTQYF.

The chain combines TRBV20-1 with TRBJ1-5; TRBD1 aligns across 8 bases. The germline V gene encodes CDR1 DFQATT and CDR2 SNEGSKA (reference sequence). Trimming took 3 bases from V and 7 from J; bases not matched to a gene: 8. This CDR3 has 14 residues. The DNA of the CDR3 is TGCAGTGCTAGTTCCGGGACAGGATGGCAGCCCCAGCATTTT. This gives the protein CSASSGTGWQPQHF.

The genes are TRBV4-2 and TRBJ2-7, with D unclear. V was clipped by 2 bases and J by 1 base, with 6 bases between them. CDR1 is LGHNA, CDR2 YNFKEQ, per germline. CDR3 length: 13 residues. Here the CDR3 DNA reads TGTGCCAGCAGCCAAAGGGAATCCTACGAGCAGTACTTC. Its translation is CASSQRESYEQYF.

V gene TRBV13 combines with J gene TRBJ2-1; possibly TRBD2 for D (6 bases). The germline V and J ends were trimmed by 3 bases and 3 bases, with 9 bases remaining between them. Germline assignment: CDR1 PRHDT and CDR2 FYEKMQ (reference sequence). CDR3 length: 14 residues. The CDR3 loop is CASSLGTGYNEQFF. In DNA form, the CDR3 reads TGTGCCAGCAGCTTGGGGACTGGCTACAATGAGCAGTTCTTC.

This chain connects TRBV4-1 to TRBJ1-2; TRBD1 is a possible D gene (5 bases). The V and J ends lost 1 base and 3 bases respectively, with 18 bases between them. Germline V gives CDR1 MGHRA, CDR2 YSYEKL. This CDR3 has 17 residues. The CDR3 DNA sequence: TGCGCCAGCAGCCAAGTGGGACGGAGGATCTCTGACTATGGCTACACCTTC. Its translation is CASSQVGRRISDYGYTF.

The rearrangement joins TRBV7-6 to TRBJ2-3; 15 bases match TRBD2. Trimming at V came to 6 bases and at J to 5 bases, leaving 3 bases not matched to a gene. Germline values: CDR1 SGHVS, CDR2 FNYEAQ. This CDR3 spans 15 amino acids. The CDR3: CASRGLAGGQDTQYF. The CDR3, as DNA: TGTGCCAGCAGAGGACTAGCGGGGGGGCAAGATACGCAGTATTTT.

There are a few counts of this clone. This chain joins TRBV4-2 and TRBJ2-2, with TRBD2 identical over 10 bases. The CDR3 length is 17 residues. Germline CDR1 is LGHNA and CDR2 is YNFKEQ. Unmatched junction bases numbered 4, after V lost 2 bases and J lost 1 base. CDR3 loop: CASSQPGTSVNTGELFF. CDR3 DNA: TGTGCCAGCAGCCAACCCGGGACTAGCGTGAACACCGGGGAGCTGTTTTTT.

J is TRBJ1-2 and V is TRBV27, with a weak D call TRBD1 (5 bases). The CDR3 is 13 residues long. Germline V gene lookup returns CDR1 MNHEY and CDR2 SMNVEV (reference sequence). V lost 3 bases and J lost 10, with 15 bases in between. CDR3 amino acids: CASSFRGTGPYTF. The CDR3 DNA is TGTGCCAGCAGTTTTAGGGGCACAGGACCCTACACCTTC.

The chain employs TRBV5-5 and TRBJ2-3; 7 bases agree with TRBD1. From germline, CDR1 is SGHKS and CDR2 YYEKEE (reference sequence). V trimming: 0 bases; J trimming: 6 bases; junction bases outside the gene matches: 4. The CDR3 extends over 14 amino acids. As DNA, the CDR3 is TGTGCCAGCAGCTTGGTAGGGGGCGCGGATACGCAGTATTTT. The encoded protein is CASSLVGGADTQYF.

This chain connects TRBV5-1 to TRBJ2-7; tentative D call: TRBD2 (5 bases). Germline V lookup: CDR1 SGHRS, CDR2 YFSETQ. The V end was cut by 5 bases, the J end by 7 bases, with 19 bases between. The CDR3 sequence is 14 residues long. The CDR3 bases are TGCGCCAGCAGTTTCGCACAGCTCCCGGGAGAGCAGTACTTC. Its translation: CASSFAQLPGEQYF.

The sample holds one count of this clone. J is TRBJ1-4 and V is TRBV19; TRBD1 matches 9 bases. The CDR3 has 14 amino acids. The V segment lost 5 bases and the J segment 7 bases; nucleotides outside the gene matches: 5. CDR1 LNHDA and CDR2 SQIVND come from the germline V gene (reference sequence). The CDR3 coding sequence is TGTGCCAGTAGTTCCGGGACAGGGTTTGAAAAACTGTTTTTT. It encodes CASSSGTGFEKLFF.

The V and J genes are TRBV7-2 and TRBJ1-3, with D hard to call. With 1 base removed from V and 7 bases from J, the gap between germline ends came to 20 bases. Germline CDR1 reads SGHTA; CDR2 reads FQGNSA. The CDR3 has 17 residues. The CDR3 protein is CASSLVGLSGTGNTIYF. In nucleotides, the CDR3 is TGTGCCAGCAGCTTAGTAGGTCTGAGCGGCACCGGGAACACCATATATTTT. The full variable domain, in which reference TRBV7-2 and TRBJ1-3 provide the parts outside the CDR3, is GAGVSQSPSNKVTEKGKDVELRCDPISGHTALYWYRQSLGQGLEFLIYFQGNSAPDKSGLPSDRFSAERTGGSVSTLTIQRTQQEDSAVYLCASSLVGLSGTGNTIYFGEGSWLTVV.

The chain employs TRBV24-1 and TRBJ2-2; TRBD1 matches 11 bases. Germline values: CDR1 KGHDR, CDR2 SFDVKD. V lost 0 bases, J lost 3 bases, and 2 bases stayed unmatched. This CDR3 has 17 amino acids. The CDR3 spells CATSDLGQGAYTGELFF. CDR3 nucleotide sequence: TGTGCCACCAGTGATTTGGGACAGGGGGCGTACACCGGGGAGCTGTTTTTT.